This is a list of T cell receptor beta chains from one sample in a study of blood T cell repertoires in COVID-19. Assay used: immunoSEQ multiplex PCR; TCRdb lists only in-frame clones, some missing. The sample has over 30,000 clones, roughly 86% seen once. The sequencing input was peripheral blood. The receptors stem from a man between 65 and 85 years old with acute or convalescent COVID-19. CDR3s include the opening cysteine and the closing phenylalanine or tryptophan.

V: TRBV7-9; J: TRBJ1-4; CDR3: CASSLDRGLPTNEKLFF
V: TRBV18; J: TRBJ1-1; CDR3: CASSPRDTYTEAFF
V: TRBV5-4; J: TRBJ2-2; CDR3: CASRPGLAANTGELFF
V: TRBV7-2; J: TRBJ1-5; CDR3: CASSIDRALSNQPQHF
V: TRBV7-2; J: TRBJ1-3; CDR3: CASSPDNSGNTIYF
V: TRBV5-1; J: TRBJ1-3; CDR3: CASSTDSGNTIYF
V: TRBV2; J: TRBJ2-7; CDR3: CASSLGLARTYEQYF
V: TRBV30; J: TRBJ1-1; CDR3: CAWTARDTNTEAFF
V: TRBV19; J: TRBJ1-1; CDR3: CATHRGQYFNTEAFF
V: TRBV29-1; J: TRBJ1-4; CDR3: CSVGGHSNEKLFF
V: TRBV4-2; J: TRBJ1-3; CDR3: CASSQEGTADLTGNTIYF
V: TRBV4-2; J: TRBJ2-7; CDR3: CASSQDRTGFYEQYF
V: TRBV5-1; J: TRBJ1-2; CDR3: CASSLSFADTYGYTF
V: TRBV7-9; J: TRBJ1-4; CDR3: CASSLDRDSGKLFF
V: TRBV24-1; J: TRBJ1-2; CDR3: CATSDTGVGYTF
V: TRBV24-1; J: TRBJ2-3; CDR3: CATSDSTSDRTDTQYF
V: TRBV6-6; J: TRBJ2-1; CDR3: CASSQEPWVYNEQFF
V: TRBV30; J: TRBJ1-1; CDR3: CAWSSSGATEAFF
V: TRBV19; J: TRBJ2-6; CDR3: CASSNIGPGANVLTF
V: TRBV5-4; J: TRBJ1-2; CDR3: CASSSTEDYGYTF
V: TRBV6-5; J: TRBJ2-2; CDR3: CASSLLSGNTGELFF
V: TRBV4-2; J: TRBJ2-3; CDR3: CASSQDIQGGGSADTQYF
V: TRBV10-3; J: TRBJ2-5; CDR3: CAINQAGMETQYF
V: TRBV2; J: TRBJ2-7; CDR3: CASSRLAGRNYEQYF
V: TRBV27; J: TRBJ1-2; CDR3: CATSTATYGYTF
V: TRBV7-2; J: TRBJ1-6; CDR3: CASSLDSVGSPLHF
V: TRBV14; J: TRBJ2-5; CDR3: CASSHQTSGQETQYF
V: TRBV18; J: TRBJ2-4; CDR3: CASSPSGTRQNIQYF
V: TRBV2; J: TRBJ1-1; CDR3: CASSGQRSFF
V: TRBV18; J: TRBJ1-1; CDR3: CASSSSTANTEAFF
V: TRBV5-1; J: TRBJ2-2; CDR3: CASSLGGQIGELFF